This T cell receptor beta chain was obtained from a study of post-analysis software for immune sequencing data. Study in general: The disease courses covered relapsing-remitting, secondary progressive and progressive-relapsing multiple sclerosis. Whole-study findings and limits: There were several TRBV segments more frequent in patients than controls, and TRBV5-6, TRBV5-1 and TRBV20-1 were among them. Under the F measure, samples that were prepared in one batch clustered strongly together. Normalized Chao1 diversity was significantly lower in multiple sclerosis patients than in controls.

This CDR3 is built from 17 residues. Germline lookup yields CDR1 LGHNA and CDR2 YSLEER. About this clonotype itself: Its specificity is not known. At one end, the junction sequence differs from germline, possibly due to a read error.

Unique-molecular-identifier-tagged TCR beta cDNA libraries were used. T cells numbering roughly 0.95 to 11 million gave rise to some 500,000 cDNA molecules. A single record per CDR3 protein comes from TCRdb applying MiXCR to the PCR reads. The sample lists about 430,000 distinct CDR3 sequences, approximately 42% occurring once. The TCR was taken from a girl between 2 and 10 years old with multiple sclerosis. Material for sequencing was blood. The V gene is TRBV4-3, the J gene TRBJ2-1; 10 positions agree with TRBD2. CDR3 in amino acids: CASSQDLAGVVYNEQVF. For the CDR3, the DNA is TGCGCCAGCAGCCAAGATCTAGCGGGAGTTGTCTACAATGAGCAGGTCTTC.